A selection of T cell receptor beta chains follows, all from one sample in a study of identifying expanded T cells in peripheral blood. Only in-frame clones appear in the TCRdb table, and some are missing; sequencing was by immunoSEQ multiplex PCR. Of approximately 100,000 clones in the sample, around 88% were seen once. What was sequenced was blood. Every receptor here comes from a person aged 18 to 75 in good health. The CDR3 runs from the conserved cysteine through the conserved F or W. The order of the fields is D gene, clone size, J gene, V gene, CDR3 protein, CDR3 DNA. The D gene is left open where the match is weak. Clone size is given for some rows only: seen once, a few or many times, or a class if the clone is expanded.

d_gene: .; abundance: .; j_gene: TRBJ1-1; v_gene: TRBV11-2; CDR3aa: CASSLMTGMNTEAFF; CDR3nt: TGTGCCAGCAGCTTAATGACGGGAATGAACACTGAAGCTTTCTTT
d_gene: .; abundance: .; j_gene: TRBJ1-5; v_gene: TRBV30; CDR3aa: CAWSDRVNQPQHF; CDR3nt: TGTGCCTGGAGTGACAGGGTAAATCAGCCCCAGCATTTT
d_gene: .; abundance: once; j_gene: TRBJ1-6; v_gene: TRBV7-2; CDR3aa: CASRQDRRRNSPLHF; CDR3nt: TGTGCCAGCAGACAAGACAGACGCAGAAATTCACCCCTCCACTTT
d_gene: .; abundance: .; j_gene: TRBJ1-2; v_gene: TRBV29-1; CDR3aa: CSVVVDGVYGYTF; CDR3nt: TGCAGCGTTGTAGTGGACGGAGTCTATGGCTACACCTTC
d_gene: .; abundance: .; j_gene: TRBJ2-1; v_gene: TRBV25-1; CDR3aa: CASSSTSEGLREQFF; CDR3nt: TGTGCCAGCTCCTCGACTAGTGAGGGGTTGCGAGAGCAGTTCTTC
d_gene: TRBD1; abundance: .; j_gene: TRBJ2-3; v_gene: TRBV28; CDR3aa: CASRTGATDTQYF; CDR3nt: TGTGCCAGCAGGACAGGGGCTACAGATACGCAGTATTTT
d_gene: TRBD1; abundance: .; j_gene: TRBJ2-5; v_gene: TRBV4-1; CDR3aa: CASSQGGQGAETQYF; CDR3nt: TGTGCCAGCAGCCAAGGGGGACAGGGGGCAGAGACCCAGTACTTC
d_gene: .; abundance: .; j_gene: TRBJ1-4; v_gene: TRBV4-3; CDR3aa: CASSQDPSRALFF; CDR3nt: TGCGCCAGCAGCCAAGATCCAAGCAGGGCCCTGTTTTTT
d_gene: TRBD1; abundance: few; j_gene: TRBJ2-7; v_gene: TRBV19; CDR3aa: CASSIGTGADEQYF; CDR3nt: TGTGCCAGTAGTATCGGGACAGGGGCGGACGAGCAGTACTTC
d_gene: .; abundance: many; j_gene: TRBJ1-3; v_gene: TRBV6-5; CDR3aa: CASSYRERNTIYF; CDR3nt: TGTGCCAGCAGTTACAGGGAAAGAAACACCATATATTTT
d_gene: .; abundance: .; j_gene: TRBJ2-7; v_gene: TRBV5-1; CDR3aa: CASRPPGILRTYEQYF; CDR3nt: TGCGCCAGCAGGCCCCCAGGAATACTAAGGACCTACGAGCAGTACTTC
d_gene: .; abundance: .; j_gene: TRBJ2-1; v_gene: TRBV19; CDR3aa: CASSRRGQLYNEQFF; CDR3nt: TGTGCCAGTAGTCGGCGGGGACAGTTATACAATGAGCAGTTCTTC
d_gene: .; abundance: .; j_gene: TRBJ1-5; v_gene: TRBV16; CDR3aa: CASSRTDSNQPQHF; CDR3nt: TGTGCCAGCAGCCGAACGGATAGCAATCAGCCCCAGCATTTT
d_gene: .; abundance: .; j_gene: TRBJ1-4; v_gene: TRBV7-8; CDR3aa: CASSSTQSLTNEKLFF; CDR3nt: TGTGCCAGCAGCTCCACTCAATCGCTTACTAATGAAAAACTGTTTTTT
d_gene: .; abundance: .; j_gene: TRBJ2-5; v_gene: TRBV5-4; CDR3aa: CASSPKTASQETQYF; CDR3nt: TGTGCCAGCAGCCCGAAGACAGCTTCCCAAGAGACCCAGTACTTC
d_gene: .; abundance: .; j_gene: TRBJ2-5; v_gene: TRBV5-4; CDR3aa: CASSLMETQYF; CDR3nt: TGTGCCAGCAGCCTGATGGAGACCCAGTACTTC
d_gene: .; abundance: .; j_gene: TRBJ1-6; v_gene: TRBV6-6; CDR3aa: CASSYHRDSPLHF; CDR3nt: TGTGCCAGCAGTTATCACAGGGATTCACCCCTCCACTTT
d_gene: TRBD1; abundance: .; j_gene: TRBJ2-7; v_gene: TRBV9; CDR3aa: CASSPRQGVHEQYF; CDR3nt: TGTGCCAGCAGCCCTCGACAGGGTGTCCACGAGCAGTACTTC
d_gene: TRBD1; abundance: .; j_gene: TRBJ1-4; v_gene: TRBV2; CDR3aa: CASRDRVGTNEKLFF; CDR3nt: TGTGCCAGCAGGGACAGGGTCGGGACTAATGAAAAACTGTTTTTT
d_gene: TRBD2; abundance: .; j_gene: TRBJ2-2; v_gene: TRBV7-2; CDR3aa: CASTLPGLAATGELFF; CDR3nt: TGTGCCAGCACCCTTCCGGGACTAGCGGCCACCGGGGAGCTGTTTTTT